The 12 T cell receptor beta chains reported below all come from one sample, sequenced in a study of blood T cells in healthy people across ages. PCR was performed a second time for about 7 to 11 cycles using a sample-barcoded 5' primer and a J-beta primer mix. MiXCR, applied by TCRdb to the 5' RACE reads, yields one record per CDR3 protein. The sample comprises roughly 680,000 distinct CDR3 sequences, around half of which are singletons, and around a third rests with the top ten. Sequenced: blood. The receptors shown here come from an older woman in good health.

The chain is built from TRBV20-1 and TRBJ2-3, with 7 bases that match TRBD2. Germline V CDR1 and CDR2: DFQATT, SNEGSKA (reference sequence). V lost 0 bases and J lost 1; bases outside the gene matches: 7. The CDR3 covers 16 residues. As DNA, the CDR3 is TGCAGTGCTAGAGATTCCACTAGCGACCGCACAGATACGCAGTATTTT. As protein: CSARDSTSDRTDTQYF.

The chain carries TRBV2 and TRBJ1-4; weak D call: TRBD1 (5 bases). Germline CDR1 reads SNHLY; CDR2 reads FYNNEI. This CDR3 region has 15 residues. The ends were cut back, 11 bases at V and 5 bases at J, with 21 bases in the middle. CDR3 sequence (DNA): TGTGCCGCTTACTTCGGGGGGAAGCCGAATGAAAAACTGTTTTTT. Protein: CAAYFGGKPNEKLFF.

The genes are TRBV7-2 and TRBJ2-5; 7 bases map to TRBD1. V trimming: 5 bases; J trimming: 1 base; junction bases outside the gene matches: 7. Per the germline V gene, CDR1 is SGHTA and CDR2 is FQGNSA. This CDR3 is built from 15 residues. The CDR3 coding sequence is TGTGCCAGCAGCGAGGACAGGCAGCGCCAAGAGACCCAGTACTTC. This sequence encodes CASSEDRQRQETQYF.

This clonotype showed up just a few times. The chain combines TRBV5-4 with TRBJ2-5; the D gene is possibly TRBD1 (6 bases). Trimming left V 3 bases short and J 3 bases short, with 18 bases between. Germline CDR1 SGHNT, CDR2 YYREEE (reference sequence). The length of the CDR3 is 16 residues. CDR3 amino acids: CASSSGTGQREETQYF. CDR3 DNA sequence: TGTGCCAGCAGCTCAGGCACCGGACAGCGAGAAGAGACCCAGTACTTC.

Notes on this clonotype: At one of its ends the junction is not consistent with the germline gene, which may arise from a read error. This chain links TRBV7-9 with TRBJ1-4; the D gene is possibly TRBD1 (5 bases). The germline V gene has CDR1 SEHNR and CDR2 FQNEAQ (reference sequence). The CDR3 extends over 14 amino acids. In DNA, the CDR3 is TGTACCAGCCCCTCAGGGAGCGTAGACGAAAAACTGTTTTTT. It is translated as CTSPSGSVDEKLFF.

The CDR3 sequence is CASSPQGYNEQFF. CDR3 nucleotides: TGTGCCAGCAGTCCACAGGGATACAATGAGCAGTTCTTC. The chain links TRBV2 to TRBJ2-1; D is possibly TRBD1 (6 bases). Trimming pared 5 bases from V and 4 bases from J, leaving 9 bases between. The germline CDR1 and CDR2 sequences are SNHLY and FYNNEI. The CDR3 loop spans 13 amino acids. Full variable domain (missing parts from reference TRBV2 and TRBJ2-1): EPEVTQTPSHQVTQMGQEVILRCVPISNHLYFYWYRQILGQKVEFLVSFYNNEISEKSEIFDDQFSVERPDGSNFTLKIRSTKLEDSAMYFCASSPQGYNEQFFGPGTRLTVL.

The chain's CDR3 is CASSRGNNQPQHF. CDR3 in DNA: TGTGCCAGCAGCCGTGGAAACAATCAGCCCCAGCATTTT. The V gene is TRBV27, the J gene TRBJ1-5; D not certain. The V end lost 6 bases, the J end lost 3 bases, and 9 bases lay between the germline ends. Germline V gene sequence: CDR1 MNHEY, CDR2 SMNVEV (reference sequence). The CDR3 contains 13 residues.

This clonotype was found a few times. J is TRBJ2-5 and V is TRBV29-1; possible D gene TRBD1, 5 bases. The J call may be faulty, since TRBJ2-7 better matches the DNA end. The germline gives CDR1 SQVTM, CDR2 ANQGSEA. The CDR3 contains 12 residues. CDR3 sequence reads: CSVELQGDEQYF. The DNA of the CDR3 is TGCAGCGTTGAACTCCAGGGCGACGAGCAGTACTTC.

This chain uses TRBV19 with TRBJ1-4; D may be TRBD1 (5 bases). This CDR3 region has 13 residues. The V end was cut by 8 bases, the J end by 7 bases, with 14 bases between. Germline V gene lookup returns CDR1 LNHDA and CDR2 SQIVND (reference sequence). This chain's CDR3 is CASQRDVAEKLFF. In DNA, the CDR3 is TGTGCCAGTCAAAGGGACGTCGCTGAAAAACTGTTTTTT.

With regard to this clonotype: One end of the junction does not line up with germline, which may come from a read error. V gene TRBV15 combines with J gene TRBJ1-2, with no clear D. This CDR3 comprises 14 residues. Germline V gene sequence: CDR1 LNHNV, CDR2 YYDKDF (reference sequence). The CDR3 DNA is TGTGCCGCCAGCAGAGAGGCAGTATCGGGTGGCTACACCTTC. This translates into CAASREAVSGGYTF.

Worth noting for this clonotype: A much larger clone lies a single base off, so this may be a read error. The CDR3 loop reads CASSVTGENTEAFF. The DNA of the CDR3 is TGTGCCAGCAGCGTAACAGGGGAGAACACTGAAGCTTTCTTT. The chain uses TRBV7-3 and TRBJ1-1; 7 bases agree with TRBD1. Per germline, CDR1 SGHTA and CDR2 FQGTGA. The CDR3 spans 14 residues.

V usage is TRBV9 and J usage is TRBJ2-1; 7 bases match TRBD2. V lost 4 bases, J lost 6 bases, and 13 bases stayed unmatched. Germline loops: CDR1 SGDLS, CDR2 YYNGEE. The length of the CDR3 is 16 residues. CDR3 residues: CASSPRWGRAGNEQFF. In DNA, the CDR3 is TGTGCCAGCAGCCCCCGTTGGGGGAGGGCCGGCAATGAGCAGTTCTTC.